This passage covers 22 T cell receptor beta chains from one sample sequenced in a study of cytomegalovirus exposure and HLA in healthy donors. The primer mix had 60 Vbeta and 13 Jbeta primers. The table came from immunoSEQ multiplex PCR; TCRdb's copy has only in-frame clones and leaves some out. The sample shows about 160,000 clones, less than 85% of them seen only once. Sequencing was carried out using PBMCs. The receptors derive from a man aged 55 to 70 in good health and CMV-seronegative.

The rearrangement links TRBV21-1 to TRBJ2-7; the DNA was not used to check the table's D call, TRBD2. TRBV21-1 is designated a pseudogene. The CDR3 has 15 amino acids. The CDR3 spells CASSKGQRAPYEQYF. The DNA for the CDR3 is TGTGCCAGCAGCAAAGGCCAGAGGGCCCCCTACGAGCAGTACTTC.

This chain uses TRBV5-4 with TRBJ2-7, with D possibly matching TRBD2 (6 bases). The CDR3 contains 14 residues. Deletions cut 0 bases from V and 1 base from J, with 8 bases between. CDR1 is SGHNT and CDR2 is YYREEE in the germline V gene (reference sequence). CDR3 nucleotide sequence: TGTGCCAGCAGCTTGGAACTAGCTTCCTACGAGCAGTACTTC. Protein product: CASSLELASYEQYF.

In the case of this clone: This sample includes further DNA sequences coding for the same CDR3. The V and J genes are TRBV9 and TRBJ1-3; 11 nucleotides align to TRBD1. The length of the CDR3 is 17 residues. V gave up 2 bases and J gave up 0 bases; unmatched junction bases: 4. Germline V lookup: CDR1 SGDLS, CDR2 YYNGEE. CDR3 coding DNA: TGTGCCAGCAGCGTTGGGACAGGGGGAAACTCTGGAAACACCATATATTTT. Translation gives CASSVGTGGNSGNTIYF.

A few counts support this clone. The chain is built from TRBV25-1 and TRBJ2-1; D possibly corresponds to TRBD1 (5 bases). The CDR3 is made up of 12 amino acids. V dropped 4 bases and J dropped 15 bases, with 16 bases sitting between them. CDR1 and CDR2 (germline): MGHDK, SYGVNS. The CDR3 DNA is TGTGCCAGCAGTGCCCAGGGTGTGAAGAGGTTCTTC. As protein: CASSAQGVKRFF.

The rearrangement joins TRBV2 to TRBJ1-1, with a possible D match to TRBD1 (5 bases). The CDR3 consists of 13 residues. Germline CDR1 reads SNHLY; CDR2 reads FYNNEI. Trimming stripped 4 bases from V and 0 bases from J, with 6 bases between. The CDR3 DNA reads TGTGCCAGCAGTGGACAGCTGAACACTGAAGCTTTCTTT. Protein sequence: CASSGQLNTEAFF.

The J gene is TRBJ2-7, the V gene TRBV19; 9 positions match TRBD2. Germline V lookup: CDR1 LNHDA, CDR2 SQIVND (reference sequence). This CDR3 comprises 15 residues. The junction had 8 bases not matched to a gene; V was cut back by 3 bases and J by 5 bases. The chain's CDR3 is CASSIPSGMINEQYF. Here the CDR3 DNA reads TGTGCCAGTAGTATCCCTAGCGGGATGATCAACGAGCAGTACTTC.

V and J are TRBV2 and TRBJ2-7; TRBD1 might be the D (5 bases). From germline, CDR1 is SNHLY and CDR2 FYNNEI. This CDR3 is 11 amino acids long. V was clipped by 5 bases and J by 5 bases, with 7 bases between them. CDR3 loop: CASSLRDEQYF. CDR3 coding DNA: TGTGCCAGCAGTCTCAGGGACGAGCAGTACTTC.

The chain is built from TRBV5-1 and TRBJ1-1; TRBD1 matches 8 bases. The CDR3 covers 15 residues. Germline-derived CDR1 and CDR2 are SGHRS and YFSETQ. The J segment lost 4 bases and the V segment lost 4 bases, leaving 9 bases of the junction unmatched. CDR3 in amino acids: CASSPIGQGATEAFF. The DNA for the CDR3 is TGCGCCAGCAGCCCCATAGGGCAGGGGGCCACTGAAGCTTTCTTT.

The rearrangement joins TRBV10-3 to TRBJ2-3; D might be TRBD1 (6 bases). The CDR3 is 15 amino acids. Per germline, CDR1 ENHRY and CDR2 SYGVKD. With 0 bases removed from V and 2 bases from J, the gap between germline ends came to 9 bases. CDR3 loop: CAISESTGNTDTQYF. The CDR3 DNA follows: TGTGCCATCAGTGAGTCTACAGGGAACACAGATACGCAGTATTTT.

The chain recombines TRBV5-6 with TRBJ2-7; possibly TRBD2 for D (5 bases). From germline, CDR1 is SGHDT and CDR2 YYEEEE. With 1 base removed from V and 6 bases from J, the gap between germline ends came to 14 bases. The CDR3 extends over 14 amino acids. The CDR3 spells CASSLRSLGGEQYF. CDR3 DNA: TGTGCCAGCAGCTTGAGATCCCTCGGAGGCGAGCAGTACTTC.

This clone was detected a few times. The gene calls are TRBV5-4 and TRBJ2-1; a possible D gene is TRBD2 (6 bases). The CDR3 consists of 15 residues. Trimming took off 4 bases at V and 3 bases at J, with 14 bases between the two ends. Per the germline V gene, CDR1 is SGHNT and CDR2 is YYREEE (reference sequence). The CDR3 region has the DNA TGTGCCAGCAGCCGGATGGGGGGAGACTACAATGAGCAGTTCTTC. Protein product: CASSRMGGDYNEQFF.

In this sample, this clone turned up a few times. The chain carries TRBV29-1 and TRBJ2-1; unclear D gene. The V and J ends lost 5 bases and 7 bases respectively, with 15 bases between them. Germline assignment: CDR1 SQVTM and CDR2 ANQGSEA. This CDR3 region has 13 residues. The CDR3 DNA is TGCAGCGTTCGTATACAGTTCGAGAATGAGCAGTTCTTC. Translation: CSVRIQFENEQFF.

This clone was seen more than once but under ten times. The chain links TRBV27 to TRBJ2-3; 9 nucleotides align to TRBD1. The V and J ends lost 1 base and 4 bases, in that order; junction bases with no gene match: 9. CDR3 length: 17 amino acids. Looked up from germline, CDR1 is MNHEY and CDR2 is SMNVEV (reference sequence). CDR3 in DNA: TGTGCCAGCAGTTTATTACGACAGGGGGACTTTTCAGATACGCAGTATTTT. Translation gives CASSLLRQGDFSDTQYF.

This sequence joins TRBV2 and TRBJ2-7; D unresolved. Looked up from germline, CDR1 is SNHLY and CDR2 is FYNNEI. The CDR3 spans 12 residues. Trimming pared 6 bases from V and 3 bases from J, leaving 9 bases between. The CDR3 DNA reads as TGTGCCAGCAGGGTAGATGTCTACGAGCAGTACTTC. Translated, it gives CASRVDVYEQYF.

This chain's CDR3 is CASSERIAGAREQYF. CDR3 bases: TGTGCCAGCAGTGAAAGGATCGCAGGGGCGCGAGAGCAGTACTTC. The chain employs TRBV2 and TRBJ2-7; tentatively, D is TRBD1 (6 bases). The length of the CDR3 is 15 residues. The germline V gene encodes CDR1 SNHLY and CDR2 FYNNEI. With 2 bases removed from V and 7 bases from J, the gap between germline ends came to 18 bases.

The chain employs TRBV7-9 and TRBJ2-5; D might be TRBD1 (6 bases). The tail of the sequence fits TRBJ2-7 better, so the J call may be wrong. Germline V gene data show CDR1 as SEHNR and CDR2 as FQNEAQ (reference sequence). The CDR3 runs to 15 residues. This chain's CDR3 is CASSSPQGSTYEQYF. In DNA form, the CDR3 reads TGTGCCAGCAGCTCCCCCCAGGGGTCTACCTACGAGCAGTACTTC.

This clone was seen just once. An end of the junction differs from the germline gene, which may be a read error. The V and J genes are TRBV7-9 and TRBJ1-6; 10 positions agree with TRBD1. CDR1 and CDR2 (germline): SEHNR, FQNEAQ (reference sequence). This CDR3 has 14 residues. This chain's CDR3 is CSSSRQGANSPLHF. Written as DNA, the CDR3 is TGTTCCAGCAGCCGACAGGGGGCTAATTCACCCCTCCACTTT.

The V gene is TRBV2, the J gene TRBJ2-2, with D possibly being TRBD1 (5 bases). The length of the CDR3 is 14 residues. The V gene's germline CDR1 is SNHLY and CDR2 FYNNEI. The V and J ends lost 5 bases and 1 base respectively, with 8 bases between them. For the CDR3, the DNA is TGTGCCAGCAGTCCCAGGGAGAACACCGGGGAGCTGTTTTTT. It specifies CASSPRENTGELFF.

This sequence joins TRBV19 and TRBJ2-3; a weak D match, TRBD1 (6 bases). Germline CDR1 LNHDA, CDR2 SQIVND (reference sequence). CDR3 size: 16 residues. V lost 5 bases to trimming and J lost 1 base, with 16 bases between them. The CDR3 DNA follows: TGTGCCAGTAGTTTGGGACAACTGGGGGGCACAGATACGCAGTATTTT. It yields the protein CASSLGQLGGTDTQYF.

The chain joins TRBV7-2 to TRBJ2-7; a weak D match, TRBD2 (6 bases). The length of the CDR3 is 14 residues. CDR1 and CDR2 from the germline V gene are SGHTA and FQGNSA. The V and J ends lost 3 bases and 0 bases respectively, with 9 bases between them. The CDR3 DNA reads TGTGCCAGCAGCTTTGGGGGGAGCTCCTACGAGCAGTACTTC. Amino acid sequence: CASSFGGSSYEQYF.

The chain combines TRBV19 with TRBJ2-5; D is perhaps TRBD1 (6 bases). The V and J ends lost 1 base and 1 base respectively, with 7 bases between them. The germline CDR1 and CDR2 sequences are LNHDA and SQIVND (reference sequence). CDR3 length: 14 residues. The CDR3 DNA reads as TGTGCCAGTAGTATAGTGGACAGCCAAGAGACCCAGTACTTC. It codes for CASSIVDSQETQYF. Looking up the rest from reference TRBV19 and TRBJ2-5 gives the full variable domain: DGGITQSPKYLFRKEGQNVTLSCEQNLNHDAMYWYRQDPGQGLRLIYYSQIVNDFQKGDIAEGYSVSREKKESFPLTVTSAQKNPTAFYLCASSIVDSQETQYFGPGTRLLVL.

CDR3 residues: CASSVGGRGRSYNEQFF. CDR3 coding DNA: TGTGCCAGCAGCGTAGGGGGCAGGGGTCGGTCCTACAATGAGCAGTTCTTC. The chain couples TRBV9 to TRBJ2-1; possibly TRBD1 for D (6 bases). The germline V gene has CDR1 SGDLS and CDR2 YYNGEE. CDR3 length: 17 amino acids. Trimming stripped 0 bases from V and 1 base from J, with 14 bases between.